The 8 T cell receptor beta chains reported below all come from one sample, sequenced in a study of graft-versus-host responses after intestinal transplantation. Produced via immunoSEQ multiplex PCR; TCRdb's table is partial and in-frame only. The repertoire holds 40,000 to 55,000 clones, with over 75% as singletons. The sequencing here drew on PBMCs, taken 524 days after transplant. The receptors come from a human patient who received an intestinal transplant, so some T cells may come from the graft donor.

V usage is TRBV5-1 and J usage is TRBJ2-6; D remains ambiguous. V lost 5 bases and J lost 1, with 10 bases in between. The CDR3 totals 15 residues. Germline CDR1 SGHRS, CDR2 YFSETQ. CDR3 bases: TGCGCCAGCAGAGTGAGAGAGTCTGGGGCCAACGTCCTGACTTTC. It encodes CASRVRESGANVLTF.

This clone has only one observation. The CDR3 loop is CASSETGQAQYF. Here the CDR3 DNA reads TGTGCCAGCAGTGAAACAGGGCAGGCCCAGTACTTC. The V call is TRBV28, the J call TRBJ2-5, with D possibly matching TRBD1 (6 bases). Germline V lookup: CDR1 MDHEN, CDR2 SYDVKM. The germline V and J ends were trimmed by 5 bases and 9 bases, with 13 bases remaining between them. The CDR3 contains 12 residues.

The CDR3, as DNA: TGTGCCTGGACCCCGGACAGGGCGAACTGGGGCACCTACGAGCAGTACTTC. The encoded protein is CAWTPDRANWGTYEQYF. This chain links TRBV30 with TRBJ2-7, with TRBD1 matching over 8 bases. The CDR3 has 17 residues. Germline CDR1 GTSNPN, CDR2 SVGIG (reference sequence). Germline trimming cut 4 bases from V and 2 bases from J; bases unmatched to any gene: 16. Using reference TRBV30 and TRBJ2-7 for the parts outside the CDR3, the full variable domain is SQTIHQWPATLVQPVGSPLSLECTVEGTSNPNLYWYRQAAGRGLQLLFYSVGIGQISSEVPQNLSASRPQDRQFILSSKKLLLSDSGFYLCAWTPDRANWGTYEQYFGPGTRLTVT.

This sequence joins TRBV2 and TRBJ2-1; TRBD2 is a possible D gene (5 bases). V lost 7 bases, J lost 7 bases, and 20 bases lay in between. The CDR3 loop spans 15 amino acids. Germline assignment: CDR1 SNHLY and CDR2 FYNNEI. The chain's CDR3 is CASTDGLRERNEQFF. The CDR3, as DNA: TGTGCCAGCACCGACGGCCTTCGGGAAAGGAATGAGCAGTTCTTC. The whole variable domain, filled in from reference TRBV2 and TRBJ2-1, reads EPEVTQTPSHQVTQMGQEVILRCVPISNHLYFYWYRQILGQKVEFLVSFYNNEISEKSEIFDDQFSVERPDGSNFTLKIRSTKLEDSAMYFCASTDGLRERNEQFFGPGTRLTVL.

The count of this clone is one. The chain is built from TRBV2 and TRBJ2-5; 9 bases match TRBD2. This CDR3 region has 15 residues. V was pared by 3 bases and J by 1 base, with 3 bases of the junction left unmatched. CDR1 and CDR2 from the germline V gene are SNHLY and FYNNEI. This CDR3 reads CASSDRTSAQETQYF. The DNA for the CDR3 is TGTGCCAGCAGTGACAGGACTAGCGCCCAAGAGACCCAGTACTTC. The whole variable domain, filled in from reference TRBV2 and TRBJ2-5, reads EPEVTQTPSHQVTQMGQEVILRCVPISNHLYFYWYRQILGQKVEFLVSFYNNEISEKSEIFDDQFSVERPDGSNFTLKIRSTKLEDSAMYFCASSDRTSAQETQYFGPGTRLLVL.

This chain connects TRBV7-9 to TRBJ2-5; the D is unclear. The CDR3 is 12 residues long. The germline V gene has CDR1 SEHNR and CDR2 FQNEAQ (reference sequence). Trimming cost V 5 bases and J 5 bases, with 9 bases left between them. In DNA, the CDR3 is TGTGCCAGCAGCCCCCAGATGGAGACCCAGTACTTC. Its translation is CASSPQMETQYF.

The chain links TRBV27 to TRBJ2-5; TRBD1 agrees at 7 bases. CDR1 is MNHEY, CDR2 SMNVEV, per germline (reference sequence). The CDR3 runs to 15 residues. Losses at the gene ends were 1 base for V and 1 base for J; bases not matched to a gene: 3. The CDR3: CASSLWDSPQETQYF. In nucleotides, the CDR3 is TGTGCCAGCAGTTTATGGGACAGCCCCCAAGAGACCCAGTACTTC.

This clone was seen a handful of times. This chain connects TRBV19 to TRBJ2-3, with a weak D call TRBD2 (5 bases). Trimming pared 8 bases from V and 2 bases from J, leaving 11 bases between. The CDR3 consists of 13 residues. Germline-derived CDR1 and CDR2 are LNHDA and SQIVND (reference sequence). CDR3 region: CASRSELTDTQYF. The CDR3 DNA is TGTGCCAGTCGTAGCGAGCTCACAGATACGCAGTATTTT.